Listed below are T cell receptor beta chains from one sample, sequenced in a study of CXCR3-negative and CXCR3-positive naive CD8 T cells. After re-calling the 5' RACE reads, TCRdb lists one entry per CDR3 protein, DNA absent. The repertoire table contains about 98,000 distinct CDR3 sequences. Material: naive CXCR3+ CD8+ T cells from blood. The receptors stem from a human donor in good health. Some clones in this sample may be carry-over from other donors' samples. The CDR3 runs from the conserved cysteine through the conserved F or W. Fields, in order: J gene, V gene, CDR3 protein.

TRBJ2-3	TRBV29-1	CSVEEIGSGSDTQYF
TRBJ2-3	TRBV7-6	CASSYEVPTDTQYF
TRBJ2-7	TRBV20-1	CSASSTGEATYEQYF
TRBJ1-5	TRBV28	CASSSGQVLYSNQPQHF
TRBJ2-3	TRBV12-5	CASGGTGYGTDTQYF
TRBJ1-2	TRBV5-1	CASSLWGPEVGQGYYGYTF
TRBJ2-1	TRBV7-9	CASTQWEGTNEQFF
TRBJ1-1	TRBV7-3	CASSPLKNTEAFF
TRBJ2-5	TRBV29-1	CSEIWGHPFFQGLF
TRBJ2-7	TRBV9	CASSVAGAENEQYF
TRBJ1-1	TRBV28	CASSLRPEAFF
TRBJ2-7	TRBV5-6	CASSLGQDEQYF
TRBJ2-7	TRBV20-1	CSARGTVDLYEQYF
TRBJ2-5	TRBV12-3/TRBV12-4	CASRWDIQETQYF
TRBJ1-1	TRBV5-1	CASSSSGAAFF
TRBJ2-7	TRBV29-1	CSVELTKTDYEQYF
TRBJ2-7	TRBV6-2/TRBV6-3	CASSFLRDSGGYEQYF
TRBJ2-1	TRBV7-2	CASSFGGPLGEQFF
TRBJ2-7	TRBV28	CASSFRGVRSYEQYF
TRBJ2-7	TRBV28	CASRYGTSGTYEQYF
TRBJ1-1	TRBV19	CASSISSGGTAFF
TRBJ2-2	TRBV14	CASSQLKTTPGELFF
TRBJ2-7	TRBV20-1	CSEARGVYEQYF
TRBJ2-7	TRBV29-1	CSVEDRTASYEQYF
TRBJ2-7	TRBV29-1	CSVRSPDGYEQYF
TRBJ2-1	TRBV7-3	CASSFGGARDEQFF
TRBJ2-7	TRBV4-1	CASSQARTGVFYEQYF
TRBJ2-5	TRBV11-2	CASSLLTGGEETQYF
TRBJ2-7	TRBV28	CATGTPGGNEQYF
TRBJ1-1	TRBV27	CASGRINTEAFF
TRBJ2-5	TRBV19	CASSLRDTQYQETQYF
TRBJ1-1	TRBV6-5	CASSLGQGRGPNTEAFF
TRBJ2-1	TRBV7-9	CASSPISSNNEQFF
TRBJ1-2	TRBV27	CASSYRTGYYGYTF
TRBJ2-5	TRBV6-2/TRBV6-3	CASSYPGLAGGDQETQYF
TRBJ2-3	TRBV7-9	CASSSSMDTQYF
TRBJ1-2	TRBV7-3	CASSLEGEGIYYGYTF
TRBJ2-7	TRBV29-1	CSVEVGLYEQYF
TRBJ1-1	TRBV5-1	CASSSFRDRGFDTEAFF
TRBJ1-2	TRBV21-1	CASSNLPLPGQGAYGYTF
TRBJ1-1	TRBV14	CASSPPWEDIVNTEAFF
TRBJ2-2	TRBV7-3	CASSLSLGGANTGELFF